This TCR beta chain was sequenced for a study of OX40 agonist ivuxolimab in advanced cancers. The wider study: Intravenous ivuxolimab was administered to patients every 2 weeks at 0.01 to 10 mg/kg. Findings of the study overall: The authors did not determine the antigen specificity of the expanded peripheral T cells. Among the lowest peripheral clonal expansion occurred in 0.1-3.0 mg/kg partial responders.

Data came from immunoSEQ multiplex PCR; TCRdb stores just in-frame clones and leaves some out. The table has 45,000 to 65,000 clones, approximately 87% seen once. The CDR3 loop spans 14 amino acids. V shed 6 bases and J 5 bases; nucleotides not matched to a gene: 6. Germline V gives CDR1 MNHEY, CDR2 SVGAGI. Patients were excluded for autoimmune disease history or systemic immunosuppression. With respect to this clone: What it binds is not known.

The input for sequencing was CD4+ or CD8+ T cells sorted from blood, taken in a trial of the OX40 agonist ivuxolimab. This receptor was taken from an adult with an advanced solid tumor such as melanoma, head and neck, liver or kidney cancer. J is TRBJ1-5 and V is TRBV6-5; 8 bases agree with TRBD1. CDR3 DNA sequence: TGTGCCAGCAGACGGGACAGGCAGGATCAGCCCCAGCATTTT. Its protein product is CASRRDRQDQPQHF.